Shown below are 32 T cell receptor beta chains from a single sample sequenced in a study of blood T cells in healthy people across ages. PCR was performed a second time for about 6 to 12 cycles using a sample-barcoded 5' primer and a J-beta primer mix. A single record per CDR3 protein comes from TCRdb applying MiXCR to the 5' RACE reads. The sample has around 870,000 distinct CDR3 sequences, 29% seen once; the top ten hold 15% to 20%. The sample consisted of blood. The receptors here all came from a woman older than 75 in good health.

Comment on this clonotype: This may come from a read error, since a much larger clone is one base off. The J gene is TRBJ2-5, the V gene TRBV5-1; 11 nucleotides agree with TRBD2. CDR3 length equals 16 residues. V lost 3 bases to trimming and J lost 4 bases; unmatched junction nucleotides: 8. Germline CDR1 SGHRS, CDR2 YFSETQ. For the CDR3, the DNA is TGCGCCAGCAGCTCCATACTAGCGGGGGCCATAGAGACCCAGTACTTC. Translating it yields CASSSILAGAIETQYF. Full variable domain (missing parts from reference TRBV5-1 and TRBJ2-5): KAGVTQTPRYLIKTRGQQVTLSCSPISGHRSVSWYQQTPGQGLQFLFEYFSETQRNKGNFPGRFSGRQFSNSRSEMNVSTLELGDSALYLCASSSILAGAIETQYFGPGTRLLVL.

The sample holds a few counts of this clonotype. The rearrangement joins TRBV11-2 to TRBJ2-3; 11 nucleotides match TRBD2. Germline CDR1 and CDR2: SGHAT and FQNNGV. Germline trimming cut 4 bases from V and 3 bases from J; bases unmatched to any gene: 6. This CDR3 contains 16 residues. Written as DNA, the CDR3 is TGTGCCAGCAGCTACGTAGCGGGGGGGCGTACAGATACGCAGTATTTT. Translated, it gives CASSYVAGGRTDTQYF. The whole variable domain, filled in from reference TRBV11-2 and TRBJ2-3, reads EAGVAQSPRYKIIEKRQSVAFWCNPISGHATLYWYQQILGQGPKLLIQFQNNGVVDDSQLPKDRFSAERLKGVDSTLKIQPAKLEDSAVYLCASSYVAGGRTDTQYFGPGTRLTVL.

This clonotype was seen a handful of times. The V gene is TRBV6-1, the J gene TRBJ2-4, with a possible D match to TRBD2 (5 bases). The J call may be wrong; the DNA end is better matched by TRBJ2-7. This CDR3 comprises 15 residues. From germline, CDR1 is MNHNS and CDR2 SASEGT. The CDR3 nucleotides are TGTGCCAGCAGTTCGCGCCTACAGACTACCTACGAGCAGTACTTC. It encodes CASSSRLQTTYEQYF.

The V and J genes are TRBV20-1 and TRBJ1-1, with 11 positions matching TRBD1. V trimming: 0 bases; J trimming: 8 bases; junction bases outside the gene matches: 8. The CDR3 runs 15 residues. Per the germline V gene, CDR1 is DFQATT and CDR2 is SNEGSKA (reference sequence). CDR3 sequence: CSARDTRTGGTEAFF. The CDR3 coding sequence is TGCAGTGCTAGAGATACCAGGACAGGGGGCACAGAAGCTTTCTTT.

This clonotype occurred many times. The V call is TRBV6-1, the J call TRBJ2-2, with TRBD1 identical over 9 bases. Per the germline V gene, CDR1 is MNHNS and CDR2 is SASEGT. The junction had 4 bases not matched to a gene; V was cut back by 10 bases and J by 4 bases. The CDR3 sequence is 13 residues long. CDR3 bases: TGTGCCACTGGACAGGGGATCACCGGGGAGCTGTTTTTT. Translated, it gives CATGQGITGELFF.

Turning to this clonotype: This CDR3 fails to terminate in the conserved phenylalanine or tryptophan, so it likely reflects a read error. The V and J genes are TRBV10-3 and TRBJ2-5; no clear D. Germline V gene lookup returns CDR1 ENHRY and CDR2 SYGVKD. CDR3 length equals 11 residues. The V gene lost 8 bases and the J gene lost 3 bases, with 7 bases spanning the gap. For the CDR3, the DNA is TGTGCCATCGAAAGAGAAGAGACCCAGTACTGC. Translation gives CAIEREETQYC.

This clonotype occurred many times. J is TRBJ1-2 and V is TRBV12-3 or TRBV12-4; no clear D. The ends were cut back, 0 bases at V and 0 bases at J, with 11 bases in the middle. The CDR3 sequence is 16 residues long. CDR3 in amino acids: CASSLAPRSPNYGYTF. The CDR3 DNA follows: TGTGCCAGCAGTTTAGCGCCACGGAGCCCTAACTATGGCTACACCTTC.

Note on this clonotype: Possible read error: a much larger clone is one base away. For the CDR3, the DNA is TGTGCCAGCAGACGCAGGGGCCTACTAGACACCCAGTACTTC. Residues: CASRRRGLLDTQYF. This sequence joins TRBV6-5 and TRBJ2-5; D is perhaps TRBD1 (6 bases). This CDR3 is built from 14 residues. Germline V lookup: CDR1 MNHEY, CDR2 SVGAGI. Trimming shortened V by 6 bases and J by 8 bases, and 19 bases separated the two germline ends.

Note on this clonotype: Since a much larger clone is just one base distant, this may be a read error. The chain carries TRBV20-1 and TRBJ2-5; no reliable D call. The germline V gene encodes CDR1 DFQATT and CDR2 SNEGSKA (reference sequence). V was clipped by 4 bases and J by 5 bases, with 14 bases between them. The CDR3 has 13 amino acids. CDR3 DNA sequence: TGCAGTGCTACAGGACGGATTGGTGAGACCCAGTACTTC. This gives the protein CSATGRIGETQYF.

This chain uses TRBV12-3 or TRBV12-4 with TRBJ1-5, with D possibly matching TRBD1 (6 bases). The CDR3 totals 12 residues. V gave up 6 bases and J gave up 12 bases, with 15 bases separating them. The CDR3 sequence is CASRPTQGNQHF. The CDR3 DNA reads as TGTGCCAGCAGACCCACACAGGGAAACCAGCATTTT.

This clonotype was observed many times. This chain joins TRBV6-5 and TRBJ2-5, with 9 bases matching TRBD2. V gave up 2 bases and J gave up 9 bases; unmatched junction bases: 13. Looked up from germline, CDR1 is MNHEY and CDR2 is SVGAGI. The CDR3 totals 16 residues. The chain's CDR3 is CASSYRIQRGAGAQYF. For the CDR3, the DNA is TGTGCCAGCAGTTACAGAATCCAGCGGGGGGCGGGGGCCCAGTACTTC.

The gene calls are TRBV7-2 and TRBJ2-7; either TRBD1 or TRBD2 may fit D (5 bases each). CDR1 and CDR2 from the germline V gene are SGHTA and FQGNSA. V shed 7 bases and J shed 1 base, with 8 bases lying between them. This CDR3 is built from 12 residues. The CDR3 DNA is TGTGCCAGCACTTGGGGGTCCTACGAGCAGTACTTC. Amino acid sequence: CASTWGSYEQYF.

The chain has TRBV18 and TRBJ1-1, with D maybe TRBD1 (6 bases). Germline CDR1 is KGHSH and CDR2 is LQKENI. Trimming took 0 bases from V and 0 from J, leaving 14 bases between them. The CDR3 has 17 amino acids. DNA for the CDR3: TGTGCCAGCTCACCACCCCAGGGAGGGGGGTTGAACACTGAAGCTTTCTTT. This codes for CASSPPQGGGLNTEAFF. Full variable domain (rest looked up from reference TRBV18 and TRBJ1-1): NAGVMQNPRHLVRRRGQEARLRCSPMKGHSHVYWYRQLPEEGLKFMVYLQKENIIDESGMPKERFSAEFPKEGPSILRIQQVVRGDSAAYFCASSPPQGGGLNTEAFFGQGTRLTVV.

This clonotype was counted at least ten times. The V and J genes are TRBV5-1 and TRBJ2-1; 8 bases match TRBD2. The CDR3 has 16 residues. Germline V CDR1 and CDR2: SGHRS, YFSETQ. Trimming took 0 bases from V and 4 from J; bases not matched to a gene: 6. The CDR3, as DNA: TGCGCCAGCAGCTTGGACGCGGGGGGTTCGTACAATGAGCAGTTCTTC. Translation: CASSLDAGGSYNEQFF.

With respect to this clonotype: The germline gene is not matched at one end of the junction; a read error may be the cause. V usage is TRBV6-2 or TRBV6-3 and J usage is TRBJ2-4; 8 bases align to TRBD2. This CDR3 spans 18 amino acids. The germline V gene encodes CDR1 MNHEY and CDR2 SVGEGT. This CDR3 is CVSSLSHERGKTKNIQYF. In DNA form, the CDR3 reads TGTGTCAGCAGTCTTTCACACGAGCGGGGGAAGACCAAAAACATTCAGTACTTC.

This chain uses TRBV9 with TRBJ1-1; no definite D call. The germline V gene has CDR1 SGDLS and CDR2 YYNGEE. CDR3 size: 14 residues. V lost 1 base and J 3 bases, leaving 10 bases between the germline ends. This CDR3 reads CASSVSVFDTEAFF. The CDR3 nucleotides read TGTGCCAGCAGCGTATCAGTCTTCGACACTGAAGCTTTCTTT.

Many counts were recorded for this clonotype. The rearrangement uses TRBV6-2 or TRBV6-3 and TRBJ2-4; maybe TRBD1 (6 bases). Between the trimmed V and J ends, which lost 0 bases and 7 bases, there was a span of 10 bases. The CDR3 covers 14 residues. Germline CDR1 reads MNHEY; CDR2 reads SVGEGT. In DNA, the CDR3 is TGTGCCAGCAGTTACTCGGGCAGGGGCAACATTCAGTACTTC. Translation gives CASSYSGRGNIQYF.

V is TRBV5-1 and J is TRBJ2-1; 9 nucleotides line up with TRBD1. V lost 2 bases and J lost 8; bases outside the gene matches: 11. Looked up from germline, CDR1 is SGHRS and CDR2 is YFSETQ. The CDR3 sequence is 16 residues long. The CDR3: CASSFPFGTGLDEQFF. The DNA of the CDR3 is TGCGCCAGCAGCTTCCCGTTTGGGACAGGGTTGGATGAGCAGTTCTTC.

This clonotype has more than one count but fewer than ten. The chain recombines TRBV20-1 with TRBJ1-5; D unresolved. CDR1 is DFQATT, CDR2 SNEGSKA, per germline (reference sequence). This CDR3 spans 14 amino acids. The germline V and J ends were trimmed by 2 bases and 3 bases, with 11 bases remaining between them. CDR3 DNA sequence: TGCAGTGCTAGAACGAGGGTACCCAATCAGCCCCAGCATTTT. This translates into CSARTRVPNQPQHF.

This clonotype was recorded at least ten times. The rearrangement links TRBV20-1 to TRBJ2-3, with D unclear. The germline CDR1 and CDR2 sequences are DFQATT and SNEGSKA (reference sequence). CDR3 size: 15 residues. The V end was cut by 3 bases, the J end by 6 bases, with 19 bases between. This CDR3 is CSARSGSVRVDTQYF. CDR3 in DNA: TGCAGTGCTAGGTCAGGATCCGTCCGGGTGGATACGCAGTATTTT.

This clonotype was seen a handful of times. The rearrangement joins TRBV5-5 to TRBJ1-5; 8 nucleotides agree with TRBD1. Germline CDR1 reads SGHKS; CDR2 reads YYEKEE (reference sequence). The CDR3 is 13 amino acids. V dropped 5 bases and J dropped 7; count of bases not matched to a gene: 5. CDR3 amino acids: CASSWTGTQPQHF. The CDR3 DNA follows: TGTGCCAGCAGTTGGACAGGGACCCAGCCCCAGCATTTT.

In the case of this clonotype: A much more abundant neighbour one base away suggests this may be a read error. The chain links TRBV6-5 to TRBJ2-1; possibly TRBD2 for D (5 bases). The CDR3 extends over 17 amino acids. Germline V CDR1 and CDR2: MNHEY, SVGAGI. V was clipped by 0 bases and J by 10 bases, with 22 bases between them. CDR3 residues: CASSYSNVGLARMEQFF. In DNA form, the CDR3 reads TGTGCCAGCAGTTACTCGAACGTAGGCCTAGCCCGAATGGAGCAGTTCTTC.

This clonotype was seen more than once but under ten times. The J gene is TRBJ2-1, the V gene TRBV6-5; D is possibly TRBD2 (6 bases). Looked up from germline, CDR1 is MNHEY and CDR2 is SVGAGI. CDR3 length equals 15 residues. Trimming took off 6 bases at V and 9 bases at J, with 21 bases between the two ends. CDR3 DNA: TGTGCCAGCAGCTCCCGCCGGGACTCTGTCGGTGAGCAGTTCTTC. Encoded protein: CASSSRRDSVGEQFF.

This clonotype has a count of ten or more. This chain uses TRBV20-1 with TRBJ2-3, with D tentatively TRBD2 (6 bases). Trimming cost V 5 bases and J 0 bases, with 12 bases left between them. This CDR3 has 14 residues. Germline lookup yields CDR1 DFQATT and CDR2 SNEGSKA (reference sequence). In DNA form, the CDR3 reads TGCAGTGCTTCGGGACTCTCGAGCACAGATACGCAGTATTTT. Translating it yields CSASGLSSTDTQYF.

The sample holds a few counts of this clonotype. This chain links TRBV2 with TRBJ2-7; D possibly corresponds to TRBD1 (5 bases). Trimming took off 5 bases at V and 1 base at J, with 15 bases between the two ends. Germline lookup yields CDR1 SNHLY and CDR2 FYNNEI. The CDR3 contains 15 residues. CDR3 residues: CASSLGALLSYEQYF. As DNA, the CDR3 is TGTGCCAGCAGTCTAGGGGCCCTTTTATCCTACGAGCAGTACTTC.

This clonotype was recorded many times. The CDR3 region has the DNA TGTGCCAGCAGCGTAGCTGTTCGGGGAAACGTCGAGCAGTACTTC. Its translation is CASSVAVRGNVEQYF. V is TRBV9 and J is TRBJ2-5; TRBD2 is a possible D gene (5 bases). Matching the DNA end better, TRBJ2-7 makes the J call doubtful. The CDR3 totals 15 residues. Per the germline V gene, CDR1 is SGDLS and CDR2 is YYNGEE.

V gene TRBV2 combines with J gene TRBJ2-3; D is unclear. The CDR3 sequence is 12 residues long. The germline gives CDR1 SNHLY, CDR2 FYNNEI. Trimming stripped 7 bases from V and 6 bases from J, with 11 bases between. CDR3 protein: CASNPMGDTQYF. CDR3 sequence (DNA): TGTGCCAGCAACCCGATGGGGGATACGCAGTATTTT.

In the case of this clonotype: A much bigger clone sits one base away, suggesting this may be a read error. CDR3 in amino acids: CASSSPRGGAGGEQYF. Here the CDR3 DNA reads TGTGCCAGCAGTTCCCCCAGGGGGGGGGCAGGAGGTGAGCAGTACTTC. V and J are TRBV6-5 and TRBJ2-5; D is tentatively TRBD1 or TRBD2 (7 bases each). This CDR3 contains 16 residues. Trimming removed 4 bases at V and 11 bases at J, with 26 bases between. The V gene's germline CDR1 is MNHEY and CDR2 SVGAGI.

This clonotype was seen at least ten times. The V gene is TRBV4-2, the J gene TRBJ2-4; 7 nucleotides match TRBD1. CDR3 length equals 20 residues. The germline V gene encodes CDR1 LGHNA and CDR2 YNFKEQ. The ends lost 0 bases at V and 0 bases at J; junction bases unmatched: 14. The CDR3 sequence: CASSQDMGDSVKLAKNIQYF. DNA of the CDR3: TGTGCCAGCAGCCAAGATATGGGGGACAGTGTTAAACTAGCCAAAAACATTCAGTACTTC.

The genes are TRBV20-1 and TRBJ2-1, with D unresolved. The CDR3 is 16 amino acids. Trimming took off 1 base at V and 7 bases at J, with 20 bases between the two ends. Germline-derived CDR1 and CDR2 are DFQATT and SNEGSKA (reference sequence). CDR3 sequence: CSARANVSGAPNEQFF. For the CDR3, the DNA is TGCAGTGCTAGAGCCAATGTGTCCGGAGCTCCTAATGAGCAGTTCTTC.

The table lists this clonotype with many counts. A much larger clone lies one base from this, so it may be a read error. This sequence joins TRBV7-6 and TRBJ1-4, with TRBD1 as a possible D gene (5 bases). The CDR3 covers 18 residues. CDR1 and CDR2 from the germline V gene are SGHVS and FNYEAQ. V lost 2 bases to trimming and J lost 4 bases, with 20 bases between them. CDR3 region: CASSLYSTGDGSNEKLFF. CDR3 nucleotides: TGTGCCAGCAGCTTATATAGCACTGGGGACGGCAGTAATGAAAAACTGTTTTTT.

In its sample, this clonotype was seen a few times. A much bigger clone sits one base away, suggesting this may be a read error. The CDR3 sequence: CASTRGAGRTNERFF. CDR3 coding DNA: TGTGCCAGCACAAGGGGCGCGGGACGGACAAATGAGCGGTTCTTC. The chain carries TRBV6-5 and TRBJ2-1; D perhaps matches TRBD2 (6 bases). CDR1 and CDR2 (germline): MNHEY, SVGAGI. The CDR3 sequence is 15 residues long.